Listed below are T cell receptor beta chains from one sample, sequenced in a study. TCRdb processed the 5' RACE reads anew with MiXCR; each CDR3 protein has one entry. Among 55,000 to 70,000 distinct CDR3 sequences listed, more than 25% were seen once. The specimen sequenced was tumor-infiltrating memory CD4+ T cells sorted from the breast tumor. The source is a female donor with breast cancer. The CDR3 runs from the conserved cysteine through the conserved F or W. D genes are given only for firm matches. Size values are once, few and many counts, or a class for expanded clones, and some rows have none.

>.|.|TRBJ2-1|TRBV7-9
CASSFGGLGYNEQFF
TGTGCCAGCAGCTTTGGAGGGCTAGGGTACAATGAGCAGTTCTTC
>TRBD1|.|TRBJ1-5|TRBV5-5
CASSSRTGQPQHF
TGTGCCAGCAGCTCAAGGACAGGTCAGCCCCAGCATTTT
>TRBD1|few|TRBJ1-2|TRBV12-3/TRBV12-4
CASSQDRVEGYTF
TGTGCCAGCAGTCAGGACAGGGTCGAGGGCTACACCTTC
>.|few|TRBJ1-3|TRBV20-1
CSARDLRAGNTIYF
TGCAGTGCTAGAGATTTGAGGGCTGGAAACACCATATATTTT
>TRBD1|.|TRBJ2-2|TRBV7-9
CAGRAGQGDTGELFF
TGTGCCGGCCGTGCGGGACAGGGTGACACCGGGGAGCTGTTTTTT
>TRBD2|few|TRBJ2-5|TRBV5-1
CASTGLAGEETQYF
TGCGCCAGCACCGGACTAGCGGGAGAAGAGACCCAGTACTTC
>TRBD2|.|TRBJ2-5|TRBV7-2
CASSLRLAGGRFQETQYF
TGTGCCAGCAGTCTTCGACTAGCGGGAGGGCGTTTCCAAGAGACCCAGTACTTC
>TRBD2|few|TRBJ2-1|TRBV7-9
CASSPASGRALDEQFF
TGTGCCAGCAGCCCAGCTAGCGGGAGGGCCCTGGATGAGCAGTTCTTC
>.|.|TRBJ2-5|TRBV7-9
CASSLADGGAQYF
TGTGCCAGCAGCTTAGCGGACGGAGGGGCCCAGTACTTC
>.|few|TRBJ2-1|TRBV7-3
CASSTDQDNEQFF
TGTGCCAGCAGCACCGATCAGGACAATGAGCAGTTCTTC
>.|.|TRBJ2-1|TRBV7-2
CASSPSRDWGEQFF
TGTGCCAGCAGCCCGTCCCGGGACTGGGGTGAGCAGTTCTTC
>TRBD1|.|TRBJ2-1|TRBV5-1
CASSSQTGSHEQCF
TGCGCCAGCAGCTCCCAGACAGGGAGCCATGAGCAGTGCTTC
>.|once|TRBJ1-5|TRBV19
CASSIDHQGSNQPQHF
TGTGCCAGTAGTATAGATCACCAGGGTAGCAATCAGCCCCAGCATTTT
>.|.|TRBJ1-5|TRBV5-1
CASSLDGHSNQPQHF
TGCGCCAGCAGCTTGGATGGGCATAGCAATCAGCCCCAGCATTTT
>TRBD2|.|TRBJ2-3|TRBV7-8
CATTREVTDTQYF
TGTGCCACTACGCGGGAGGTCACAGATACGCAGTATTTT
>.|.|TRBJ1-6|TRBV20-1
CSAREEGPNSPLHF
TGCAGTGCTAGAGAAGAGGGACCCAATTCACCCCTCCACTTT
>.|few|TRBJ2-1|TRBV7-3
CASSPSTATAEQFF
TGTGCCAGCAGCCCTAGTACGGCGACCGCTGAGCAGTTCTTC
>TRBD2|.|TRBJ2-7|TRBV7-2
CASSLGRILAGTYEQYF
TGTGCCAGCAGCTTAGGTCGCATTCTAGCGGGTACCTACGAGCAGTACTTC
>TRBD1|.|TRBJ1-2|TRBV5-4
CASSLADRGQSGYTF
TGTGCCAGCAGCTTGGCCGACAGGGGTCAATCGGGCTACACCTTC
>TRBD1|.|TRBJ2-3|TRBV4-2
CASSQVQGLGADTQYF
TGTGCCAGCAGCCAAGTACAGGGGTTGGGGGCAGATACGCAGTATTTT
>.|many|TRBJ1-5|TRBV15
CATSNPTAGQPQHF
TGTGCCACCAGCAACCCTACGGCGGGTCAGCCCCAGCATTTT
>TRBD1|.|TRBJ1-1|TRBV12-3/TRBV12-4
CASSFSGQGDTEAFF
TGTGCCAGCAGTTTCTCGGGACAGGGGGACACTGAAGCTTTCTTT
>.|few|TRBJ2-5|TRBV20-1
CSARLSMTGTQYF
TGCAGTGCTAGGCTGTCGATGACCGGGACCCAGTACTTC
>.|.|TRBJ1-2|TRBV28
CASSRGGYGYTF
TGTGCCAGCAGTAGAGGGGGCTATGGCTACACCTTC
>TRBD1|few|TRBJ2-7|TRBV24-1
CATSDPGQGDEQYF
TGTGCCACCAGTGACCCGGGACAGGGGGACGAGCAGTACTTC
>.|few|TRBJ1-3|TRBV6-1
CASSELGLIGNTIYF
TGTGCCAGCAGTGAATTGGGATTAATAGGAAACACCATATATTTT
>TRBD1|few|TRBJ2-6|TRBV6-1
CASSRDSLLSGANVLTF
TGTGCCAGCAGCCGGGACAGCCTACTCTCTGGGGCCAACGTCCTGACTTTC
>.|few|TRBJ1-1|TRBV12-3/TRBV12-4
CASSAKKRAEAFF
TGTGCCAGCAGTGCGAAAAAGAGGGCTGAAGCTTTCTTT
>.|few|TRBJ2-2|TRBV15
CATSAGIRRTGELFF
TGTGCCACCAGCGCGGGAATTCGACGGACCGGGGAGCTGTTTTTT
>.|.|TRBJ2-3|TRBV12-3/TRBV12-4
CASSLMYFGTDTQYF
TGTGCCAGCAGTTTAATGTATTTCGGCACAGATACGCAGTATTTT
>.|few|TRBJ2-1|TRBV11-2
CASSSFEASSYNEQFF
TGTGCCAGCAGCTCCTTTGAGGCTAGCTCCTACAATGAGCAGTTCTTC
>TRBD1|.|TRBJ1-3|TRBV12-3/TRBV12-4
CASSFTGASGNTIYF
TGTGCCAGCAGTTTTACAGGGGCCTCTGGAAACACCATATATTTT
>.|.|TRBJ2-3|TRBV7-9
CASSPFKESSTDTQYF
TGTGCCAGCAGCCCGTTCAAGGAATCGAGCACAGATACGCAGTATTTT
>.|.|TRBJ2-5|TRBV7-2
CASSLTRAQETQYF
TGTGCCAGCAGCTTAACGCGCGCCCAAGAGACCCAGTACTTC
>.|.|TRBJ1-1|TRBV6-5
CASSPGWALNTEAFF
TGTGCCAGCAGCCCCGGATGGGCCCTGAACACTGAAGCTTTCTTT
>.|many|TRBJ2-3|TRBV6-2/TRBV6-3
CASSAYTDTQYF
TGTGCCAGCAGTGCGTACACAGATACGCAGTATTTT
>TRBD1|.|TRBJ2-5|TRBV24-1
CATSGQGMGTQYF
TGTGCCACCAGTGGACAGGGTATGGGGACCCAGTACTTC
>.|few|TRBJ2-3|TRBV15
CATSNSGGFGDTQYF
TGTGCCACCAGCAACAGTGGAGGGTTTGGAGATACGCAGTATTTT
>.|few|TRBJ1-1|TRBV5-1
CASSLERREEAFF
TGCGCCAGCAGCTTGGAGAGGCGGGAAGAAGCTTTCTTT
>TRBD1|.|TRBJ2-1|TRBV10-3
CAISGTGKHNEQFF
TGTGCCATCAGTGGGACAGGGAAACACAATGAGCAGTTCTTC
>.|medium-sized|TRBJ1-6|TRBV7-9
CASSRGTNSPLHF
TGTGCCAGCAGCCGGGGGACTAATTCACCCCTCCACTTT
>TRBD1|.|TRBJ1-2|TRBV5-1
CASSLGDREGYTF
TGCGCCAGCAGCTTGGGGGACAGGGAAGGCTACACCTTC
>TRBD1|many|TRBJ2-6|TRBV10-2
CASSVTGTGSSGANVLTF
TGCGCCAGCAGTGTGACCGGGACAGGGTCCTCTGGGGCCAACGTCCTGACTTTC
>.|.|TRBJ1-3|TRBV7-2
CASSLITGLSSGNTIYF
TGTGCCAGCAGCCTAATAACAGGGCTCAGCTCTGGAAACACCATATATTTT
>.|many|TRBJ2-1|TRBV6-1
CASGSYYNEQFF
TGTGCCAGCGGCAGTTACTACAATGAGCAGTTCTTC
>TRBD2|medium-sized|TRBJ2-3|TRBV5-6
CASSPGTSGSSTDTQYF
TGTGCCAGCAGCCCCGGGACTAGCGGGAGCAGCACAGATACGCAGTATTTT
>.|.|TRBJ1-1|TRBV6-2/TRBV6-3
CASTRQLNTEAFF
TGTGCCAGCACTAGACAGTTGAACACTGAAGCTTTCTTT
>.|few|TRBJ2-3|TRBV11-3
CASSLPLGIAGPTDTQYF
TGTGCCAGCAGCTTACCCCTAGGAATAGCAGGGCCCACAGATACGCAGTATTTT
>.|.|TRBJ1-3|TRBV20-1
CSARPGTTGNTIYF
TGCAGTGCTAGACCCGGGACAACTGGAAACACCATATATTTT